This T cell receptor beta chain is drawn from a study of spatial heterogeneity in lung cancer (dated by TCRdb to between 2018 and 2020). Turning to the overall study: Donors were around 69 patients with early-stage, untreated non-small cell lung cancer from the lung TRACERx cohort. TCR repertoire features were related to nonsynonymous mutation counts determined by whole-exome sequencing of tumor tissue. In non-small cell lung cancer, the study quantitatively compared TCR alpha and beta repertoires across several tumor regions, matched nontumor lung, and blood. Follow-up PBMC samples were sequenced whenever available, with the median time to follow-up being two to three years after resection. In the raw uncorrected reads, each unique combination of TCR and UMI appeared on average more than ten times. Beta-chain transcripts were consistently detected in greater numbers than alpha-chain transcripts, which likely reflected higher beta-chain transcript abundance. At surgery, some 220 tumor regions, 61 to 65 matched nontumor lung samples and more than 55 PBMC samples were TCR-sequenced for both alpha and beta chains. The full study reports these points: Ubiquitous expanded tumor TCRs showed up in blood more often at tumor resection than at routine follow-up. Only approximately 13 patients were included in comparisons of baseline and follow-up blood repertoires. Additional single-cell paired TCR alpha and beta sequencing was considered necessary to confirm, at a functional level, the hypothesis that regional TCRs recognize regional mutations.

CDR1 and CDR2 are drawn from the germline V gene: MNHEY, SVGAGI. The germline ends are 10 bases apart after V is trimmed by 1 base and J by 4 bases. Reading from cysteine to phenylalanine, the CDR3 counts 15 amino acids. Only CDR3 DNA remains: 45 bases, in frame from the first base. The library relied on 5' RACE. Sequencing instrument: NextSeq 500. The TCR library protocol attached a unique molecular identifier to each TCR cDNA molecule to allow correction of PCR and sequencing errors. In the original analysis: TCR identification, UMI-based error correction and CDR3 extraction were all carried out with Decombinator tools. TCRs above a frequency of 2 per 1,000, corresponding to the top 1% of the tumor frequency distribution, were defined as expanded. Renyi diversity was calculated using the R vegan package after each repertoire was subsampled 100 times to 5,000 TCRs. CDR3 similarity networks were built from amino acid triplet string-kernel similarity, with CDR3s being connected when pairwise similarity was above 0.82. TCRdb passed the public sequencing reads through fastp at Q25 and MiXCR, retaining productive beta sequences. Each record represents a unique CDR3 protein, reported with the most common genes and DNA among its rows. In this record, the V and J calls reflect TCRdb's handling and not the investigators' own analysis. In all, the sample holds 42,000 or so distinct CDR3 sequences, and over 9.5% of those were seen once. 15% to 20% of the sample belongs to the ten largest clones.

Explained via the paper, the time point label denotes: blood at routine non-recurrence follow-up after resection. For TCR sequencing, whole RNA was extracted from tumor and nontumor lung tissue, or from cryopreserved PBMC samples, and no cell sorting was done. Only patients with enough RNA available from two or more tumor regions were chosen for TCR sequencing. Of note for this clonotype: Its binding antigen is unknown. Base qualities were left out, and no much larger clone turns up one base away.

The receptor comes from a female donor with early-stage non-small cell lung cancer. The rearranged segments are TRBV6-5 and TRBJ1-4; a tentative D call is TRBD1 (6 bases match). The sequenced sample was PBMCs, obtained at follow-up. The sequenced DNA is TGTGCCAGCAGTTACTTCGGGGGCCGTAATGAAAAACTGTTTTTT. This translates into CASSYFGGRNEKLFF.